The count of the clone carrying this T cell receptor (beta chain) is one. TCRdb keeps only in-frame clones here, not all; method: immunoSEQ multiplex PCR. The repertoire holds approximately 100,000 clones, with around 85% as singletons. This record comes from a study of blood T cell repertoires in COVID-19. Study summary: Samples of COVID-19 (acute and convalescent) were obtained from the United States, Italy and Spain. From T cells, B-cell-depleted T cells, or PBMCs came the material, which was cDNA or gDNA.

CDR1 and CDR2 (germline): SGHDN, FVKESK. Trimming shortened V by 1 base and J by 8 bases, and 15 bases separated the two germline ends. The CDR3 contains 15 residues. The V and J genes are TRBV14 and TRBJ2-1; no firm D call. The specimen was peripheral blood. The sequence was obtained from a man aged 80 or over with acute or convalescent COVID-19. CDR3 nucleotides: TGTGCCAGCAGCCAAGCGATTGACTGGGTACATGAGCAGTTCTTC. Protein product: CASSQAIDWVHEQFF.